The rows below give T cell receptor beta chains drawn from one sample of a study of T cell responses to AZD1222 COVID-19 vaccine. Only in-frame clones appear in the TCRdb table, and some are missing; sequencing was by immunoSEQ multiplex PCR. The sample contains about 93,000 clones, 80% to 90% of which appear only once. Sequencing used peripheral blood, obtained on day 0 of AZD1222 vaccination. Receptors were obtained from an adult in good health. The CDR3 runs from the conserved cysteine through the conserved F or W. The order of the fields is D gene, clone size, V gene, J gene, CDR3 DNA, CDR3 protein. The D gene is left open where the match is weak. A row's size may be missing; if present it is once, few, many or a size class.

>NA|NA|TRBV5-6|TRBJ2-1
TGTGCCAGCAGCATCAACATTGAGCAGTTCTTC
CASSINIEQFF
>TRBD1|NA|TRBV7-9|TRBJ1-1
TGTGCCAGCAGCTTAGTAAGACAGGGGGAGGAAGCTTTCTTT
CASSLVRQGEEAFF
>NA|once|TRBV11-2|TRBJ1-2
TGTGCCAGCAGCTTCCGGGGTGGCTACACCTTC
CASSFRGGYTF
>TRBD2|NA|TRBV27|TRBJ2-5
TGTGCCAGCAGTCCCTACAAGGGGAGGGAAGAGACCCAGTACTTC
CASSPYKGREETQYF
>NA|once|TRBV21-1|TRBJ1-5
TGTGCCCGGCTAGGGGGCCTTAATCAGCCCCAGCATTTT
CARLGGLNQPQHF
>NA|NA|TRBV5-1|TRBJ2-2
TGCGCCAGCAGCTTGCGTGTATGGGACACCGGGGAGCTGTTTTTT
CASSLRVWDTGELFF
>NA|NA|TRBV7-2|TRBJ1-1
TGTGCCAGCAGCGTAATGGAGAACACTGAAGCTTTCTTT
CASSVMENTEAFF
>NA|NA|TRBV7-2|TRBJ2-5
TGTGCCAGCAGCCCCTCCGGACAGACCCCTCCGTACTTC
CASSPSGQTPPYF
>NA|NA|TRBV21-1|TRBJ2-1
TGTGCCAGCAGCAATGAGCGAGGGGCAAAGGGGCTCTCCTACAATGAGCAGTTCTTC
CASSNERGAKGLSYNEQFF
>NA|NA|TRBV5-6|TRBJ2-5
TGTGCCAGCAGCTTGGTGGGCCTCCAAGAGACCCAGTACTTC
CASSLVGLQETQYF
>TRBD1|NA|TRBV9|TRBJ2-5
TGTGCCAGCAGCCTCCGACAGGGTCTCGGGGAGACCCAGTACTTC
CASSLRQGLGETQYF
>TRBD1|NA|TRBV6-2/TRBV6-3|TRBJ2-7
TGTGCCAGCAGTACAGGGGGCGACGATGGGGACGAGCAGTACTTC
CASSTGGDDGDEQYF
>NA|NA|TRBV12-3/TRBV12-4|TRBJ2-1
TGTGCCAGCAGTTTACTAGGTGATGAGCAGTTCTTC
CASSLLGDEQFF
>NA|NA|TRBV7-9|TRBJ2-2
TGTGCCAGCAGCACCGGGACGAACACCGGGGAGCTGTTTTTT
CASSTGTNTGELFF
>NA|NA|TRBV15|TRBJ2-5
TGTGCCACCAGCAGAGCCGAGGAGACCCAGTACTTC
CATSRAEETQYF
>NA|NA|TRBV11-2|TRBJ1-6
TGTGCCAGCAGCTTAGAGGGCAACTCCTATAATTCACCCCTCCACTTT
CASSLEGNSYNSPLHF
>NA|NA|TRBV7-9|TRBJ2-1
TGTGCCAGCAGCTTAGTGAGTTCCTACAATGAGCAGTTCTTC
CASSLVSSYNEQFF
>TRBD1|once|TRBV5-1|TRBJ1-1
TGCGCCAGCCGTTGGACAGGGGCCACTGAAGCTTTCTTT
CASRWTGATEAFF
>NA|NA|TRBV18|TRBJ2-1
TGTGCCAGCTCACCGATCGGACAGTACAATGAGCAGTTCTTC
CASSPIGQYNEQFF
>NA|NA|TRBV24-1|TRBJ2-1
TGTGCCACCAGTGAGGGCGGCACGGGGAAACAATGGTCCCTTTACGATGAGCAGTTCTTC
CATSEGGTGKQWSLYDEQFF
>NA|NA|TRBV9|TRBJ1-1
TGTGCCAGCAGCGTCCAGGGTTCGTCGACTGAAGCTTTCTTT
CASSVQGSSTEAFF
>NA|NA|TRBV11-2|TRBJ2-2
TGTGCCAGCAGCTTAGTTGGGGGGACCGGGGAGCTGTTTTTT
CASSLVGGTGELFF
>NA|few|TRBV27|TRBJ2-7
TGTGCCAGCAGAGACAGAGCCTACGAGCAGTACTTC
CASRDRAYEQYF
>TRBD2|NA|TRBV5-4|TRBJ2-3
TGTGCCAGCAGCTTCGCGGGGGGGAGCACAGATACGCAGTATTTT
CASSFAGGSTDTQYF
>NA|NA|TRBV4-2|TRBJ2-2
TGTGCCAGCAGCCAGGGGGGGCGTGTGAACACCGGGGAGCTGTTTTTT
CASSQGGRVNTGELFF
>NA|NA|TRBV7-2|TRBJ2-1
TGTGCCAGCAGCTTATGGGGGACTTCTAGCTCCTACAATGAGCAGTTCTTC
CASSLWGTSSSYNEQFF
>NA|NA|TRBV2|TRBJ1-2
TGTGCCAGCAGTGCGGGACAAGGGTCCTATGGCTACACCTTC
CASSAGQGSYGYTF
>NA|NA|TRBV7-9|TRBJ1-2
TGTGCCAGCAGCTCACCGTCTCTCTATGGCTACACCTTC
CASSSPSLYGYTF
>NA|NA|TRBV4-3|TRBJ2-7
TGCGCCAGCAGCCTCCACAGCCTCTCCTACGAGCAGTACTTC
CASSLHSLSYEQYF
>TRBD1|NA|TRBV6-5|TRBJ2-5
TGTGCCAGCAGACCGGGACAGTTTAAAGAGACCCAGTACTTC
CASRPGQFKETQYF
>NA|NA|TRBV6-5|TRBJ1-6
TGTGCCAGCAGTTACTCGAGGACAGCCGATTCACCCCTCCACTTT
CASSYSRTADSPLHF
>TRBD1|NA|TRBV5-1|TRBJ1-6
TGCGCCAGCAGCGTAGGACAGGGACAATCACCCCCCCACTTT
CASSVGQGQSPPHF